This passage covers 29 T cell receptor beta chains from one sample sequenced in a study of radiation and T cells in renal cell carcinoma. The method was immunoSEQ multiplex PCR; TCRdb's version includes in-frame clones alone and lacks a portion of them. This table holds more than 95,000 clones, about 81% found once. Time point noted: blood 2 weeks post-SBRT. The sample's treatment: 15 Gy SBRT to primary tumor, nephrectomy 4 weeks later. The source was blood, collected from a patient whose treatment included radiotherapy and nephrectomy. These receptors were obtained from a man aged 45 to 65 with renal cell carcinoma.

The CDR3 region has the DNA TGCGCCAGCAGCCAAGAAAGGGTCAGGGGGCGATCTGGAAACACCATATATTTT. Translated, it gives CASSQERVRGRSGNTIYF. J is TRBJ1-3 and V is TRBV4-3; 8 nucleotides match TRBD1. The CDR3 extends over 18 amino acids. V shed 0 bases, J shed 1 base, and the junction held 8 bases outside the gene matches. Germline V gives CDR1 LGHNA, CDR2 YSLEER.

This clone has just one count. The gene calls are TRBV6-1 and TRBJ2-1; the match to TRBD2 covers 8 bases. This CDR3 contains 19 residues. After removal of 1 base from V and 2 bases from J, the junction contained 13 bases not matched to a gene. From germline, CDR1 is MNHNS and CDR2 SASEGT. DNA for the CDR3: TGTGCCAGCAGTGAAGGACTAGCGAGACTGCCTGGCGCCTACAATGAGCAGTTCTTC. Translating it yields CASSEGLARLPGAYNEQFF.

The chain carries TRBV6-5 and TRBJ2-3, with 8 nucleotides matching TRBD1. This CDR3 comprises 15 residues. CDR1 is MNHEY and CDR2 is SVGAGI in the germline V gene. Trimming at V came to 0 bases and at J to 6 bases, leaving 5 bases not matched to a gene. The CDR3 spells CASSYSGTGPDTQYF. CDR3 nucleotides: TGTGCCAGCAGTTACTCAGGGACAGGACCTGATACGCAGTATTTT.

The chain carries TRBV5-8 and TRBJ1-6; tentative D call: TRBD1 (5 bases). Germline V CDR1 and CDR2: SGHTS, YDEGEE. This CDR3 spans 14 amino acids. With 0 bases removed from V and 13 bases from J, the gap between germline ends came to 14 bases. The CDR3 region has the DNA TGTGCCAGCAGCTTGGGCAGGGTATTCACCCCCCTCCACTTT. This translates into CASSLGRVFTPLHF.

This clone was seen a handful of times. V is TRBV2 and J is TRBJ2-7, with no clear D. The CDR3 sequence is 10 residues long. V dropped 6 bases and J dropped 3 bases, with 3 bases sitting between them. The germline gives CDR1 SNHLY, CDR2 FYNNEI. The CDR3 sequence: CASSNYEQYF. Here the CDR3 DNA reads TGTGCCAGCAGCAACTACGAGCAGTACTTC.

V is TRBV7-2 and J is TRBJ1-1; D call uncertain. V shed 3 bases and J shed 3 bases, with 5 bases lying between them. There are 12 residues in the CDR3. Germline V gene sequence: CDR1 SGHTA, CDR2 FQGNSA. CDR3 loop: CASSFGYTEAFF. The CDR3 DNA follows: TGTGCCAGCAGCTTTGGGTACACTGAAGCTTTCTTT.

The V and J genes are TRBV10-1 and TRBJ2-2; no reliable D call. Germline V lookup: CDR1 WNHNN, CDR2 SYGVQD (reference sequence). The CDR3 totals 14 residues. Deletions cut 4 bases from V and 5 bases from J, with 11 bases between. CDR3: CASSVNRETGELFF. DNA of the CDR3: TGCGCCAGCAGTGTTAATAGGGAAACCGGGGAGCTGTTTTTT.

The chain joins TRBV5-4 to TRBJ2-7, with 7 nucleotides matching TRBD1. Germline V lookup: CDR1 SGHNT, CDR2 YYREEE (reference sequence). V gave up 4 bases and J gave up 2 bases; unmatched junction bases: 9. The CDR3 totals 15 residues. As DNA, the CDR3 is TGTGCCAGCAGCAAGAGACAGGGTTTCGCCTACGAGCAGTACTTC. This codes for CASSKRQGFAYEQYF.

In DNA, the CDR3 is TGTGCCAGCAGCTTAGAGTCAGGGTATGGCTACACCTTC. This translates into CASSLESGYGYTF. The chain couples TRBV7-3 to TRBJ1-2; maybe TRBD1 (5 bases). This CDR3 has 13 amino acids. Germline assignment: CDR1 SGHTA and CDR2 FQGTGA. Trimming took off 2 bases at V and 5 bases at J, with 9 bases between the two ends. Combining the CDR3 with reference TRBV7-3 and TRBJ1-2 gives the whole variable domain GAGVSQTPSNKVTEKGKYVELRCDPISGHTALYWYRQSLGQGPEFLIYFQGTGAADDSGLPNDRFFAVRPEGSVSTLKIQRTERGDSAVYLCASSLESGYGYTFGSGTRLTVV.

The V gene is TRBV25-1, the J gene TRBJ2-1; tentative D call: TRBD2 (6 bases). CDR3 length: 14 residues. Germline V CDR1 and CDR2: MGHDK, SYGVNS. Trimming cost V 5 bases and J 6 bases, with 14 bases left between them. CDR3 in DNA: TGTGCCAGCAGTCCGATCAAGGGAGGCAATGAGCAGTTCTTC. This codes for CASSPIKGGNEQFF.

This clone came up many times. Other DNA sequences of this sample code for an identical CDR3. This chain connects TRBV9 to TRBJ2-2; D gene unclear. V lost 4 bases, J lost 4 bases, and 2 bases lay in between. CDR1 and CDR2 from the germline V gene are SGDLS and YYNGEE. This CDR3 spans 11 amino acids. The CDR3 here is CASSSTGELFF. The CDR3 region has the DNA TGTGCCAGCAGCAGCACCGGGGAGCTGTTTTTT.

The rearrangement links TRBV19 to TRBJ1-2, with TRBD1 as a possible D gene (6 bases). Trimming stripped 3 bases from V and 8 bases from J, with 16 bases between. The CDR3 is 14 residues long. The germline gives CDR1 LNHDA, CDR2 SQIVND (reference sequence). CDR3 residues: CASSIPGHMGGYTF. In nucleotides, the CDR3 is TGTGCCAGTAGTATCCCGGGACATATGGGAGGCTACACCTTC.

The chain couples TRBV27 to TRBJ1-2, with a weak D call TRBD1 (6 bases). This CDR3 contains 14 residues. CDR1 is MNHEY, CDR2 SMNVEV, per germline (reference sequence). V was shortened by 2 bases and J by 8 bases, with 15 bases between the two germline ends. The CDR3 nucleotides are TGTGCCAGCAGTTTAAACAGGGATTCGCGGGGCTACACCTTC. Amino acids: CASSLNRDSRGYTF.

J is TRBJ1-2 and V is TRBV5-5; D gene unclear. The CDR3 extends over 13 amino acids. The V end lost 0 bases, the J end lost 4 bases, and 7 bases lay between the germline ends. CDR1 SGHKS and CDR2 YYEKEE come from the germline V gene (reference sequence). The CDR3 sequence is CASSLEGIYGYTF. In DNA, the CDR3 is TGTGCCAGCAGCTTGGAAGGAATCTATGGCTACACCTTC.

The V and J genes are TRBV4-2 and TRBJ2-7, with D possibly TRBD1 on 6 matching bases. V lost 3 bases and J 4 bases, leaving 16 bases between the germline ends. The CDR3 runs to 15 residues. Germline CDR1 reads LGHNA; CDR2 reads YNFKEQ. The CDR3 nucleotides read TGTGCCAGCAGCCAGGCGACCGGGACACCTTACGAGCAGTACTTC. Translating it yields CASSQATGTPYEQYF.

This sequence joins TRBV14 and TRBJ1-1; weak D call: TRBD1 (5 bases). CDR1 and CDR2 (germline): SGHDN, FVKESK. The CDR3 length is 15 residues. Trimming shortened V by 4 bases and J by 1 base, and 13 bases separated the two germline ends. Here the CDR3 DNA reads TGTGCCAGCAGCCCGTGGGGCAGCCGGAACACTGAAGCTTTCTTT. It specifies CASSPWGSRNTEAFF.

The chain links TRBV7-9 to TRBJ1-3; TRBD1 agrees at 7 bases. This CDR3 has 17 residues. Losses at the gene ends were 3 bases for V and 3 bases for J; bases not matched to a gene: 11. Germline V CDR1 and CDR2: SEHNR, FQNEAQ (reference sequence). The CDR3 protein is CASSFLASTGLGNTIYF. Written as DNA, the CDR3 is TGTGCCAGCAGCTTCCTGGCATCGACAGGGCTTGGAAACACCATATATTTT.

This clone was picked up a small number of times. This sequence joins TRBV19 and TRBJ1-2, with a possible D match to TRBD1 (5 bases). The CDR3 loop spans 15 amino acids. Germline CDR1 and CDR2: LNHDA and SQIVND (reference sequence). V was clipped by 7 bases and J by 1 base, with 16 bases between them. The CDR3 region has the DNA TGTGCCAGTACCTTAGGGAGGGGAGGTAACTATGGCTACACCTTC. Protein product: CASTLGRGGNYGYTF.

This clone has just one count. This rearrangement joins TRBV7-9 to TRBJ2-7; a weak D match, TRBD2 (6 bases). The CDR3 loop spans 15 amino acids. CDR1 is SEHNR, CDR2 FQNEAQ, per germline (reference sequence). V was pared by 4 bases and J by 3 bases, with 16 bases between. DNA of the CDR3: TGTGCCAGCAGCTCCCTTTGGCGGGGAAACTACGAGCAGTACTTC. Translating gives CASSSLWRGNYEQYF.

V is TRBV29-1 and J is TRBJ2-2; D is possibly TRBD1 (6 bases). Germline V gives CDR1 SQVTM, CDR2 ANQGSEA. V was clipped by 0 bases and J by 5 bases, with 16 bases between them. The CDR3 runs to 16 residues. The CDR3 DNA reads TGCAGCGTTGAAGAGGGGGCGTTACAGGGAACCGGGGAGCTGTTTTTT. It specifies CSVEEGALQGTGELFF.

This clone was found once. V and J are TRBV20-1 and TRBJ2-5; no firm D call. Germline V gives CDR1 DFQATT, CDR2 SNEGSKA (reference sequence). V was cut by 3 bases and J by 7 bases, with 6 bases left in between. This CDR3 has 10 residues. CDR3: CSASQRTQYF. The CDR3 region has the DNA TGCAGTGCTAGCCAGAGGACCCAGTACTTC.

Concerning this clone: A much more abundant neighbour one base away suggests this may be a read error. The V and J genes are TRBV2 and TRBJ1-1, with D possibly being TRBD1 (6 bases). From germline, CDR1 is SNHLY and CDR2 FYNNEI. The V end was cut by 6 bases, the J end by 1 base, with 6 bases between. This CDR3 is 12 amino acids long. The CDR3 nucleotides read TGTGCCAGCAGACAGGGGAACACTGAAGCTTTCTTT. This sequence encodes CASRQGNTEAFF. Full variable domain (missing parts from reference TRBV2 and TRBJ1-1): EPEVTQTPSHQVTQMGQEVILRCVPISNHLYFYWYRQILGQKVEFLVSFYNNEISEKSEIFDDQFSVERPDGSNFTLKIRSTKLEDSAMYFCASRQGNTEAFFGQGTRLTVV.

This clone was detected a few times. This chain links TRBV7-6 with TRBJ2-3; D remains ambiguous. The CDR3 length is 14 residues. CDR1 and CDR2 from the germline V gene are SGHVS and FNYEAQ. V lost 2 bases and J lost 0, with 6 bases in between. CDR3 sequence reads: CASSLKVSTDTQYF. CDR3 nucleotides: TGTGCCAGCAGCTTAAAAGTAAGCACAGATACGCAGTATTTT.

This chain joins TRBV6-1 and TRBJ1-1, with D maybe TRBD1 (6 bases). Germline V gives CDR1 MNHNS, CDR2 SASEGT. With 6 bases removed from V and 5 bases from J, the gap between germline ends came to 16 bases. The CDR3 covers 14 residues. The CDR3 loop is CASRAQGGGTEAFF. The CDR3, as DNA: TGTGCCAGCAGGGCACAGGGCGGTGGTACTGAAGCTTTCTTT.

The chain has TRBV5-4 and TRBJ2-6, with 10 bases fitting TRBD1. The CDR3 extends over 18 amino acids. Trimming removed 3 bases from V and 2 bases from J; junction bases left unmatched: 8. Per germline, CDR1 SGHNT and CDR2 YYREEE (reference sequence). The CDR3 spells CASSSRQGALTGANVLTF. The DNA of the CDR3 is TGTGCCAGCAGCTCCCGACAGGGGGCGCTTACTGGGGCCAACGTCCTGACTTTC.

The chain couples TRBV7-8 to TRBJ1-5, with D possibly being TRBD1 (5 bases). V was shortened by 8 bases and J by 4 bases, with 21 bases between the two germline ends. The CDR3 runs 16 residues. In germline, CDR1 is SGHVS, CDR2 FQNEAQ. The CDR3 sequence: CASGEGPGHRNQPQHF. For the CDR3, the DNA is TGTGCCAGCGGGGAAGGACCCGGACACCGAAATCAGCCCCAGCATTTT.

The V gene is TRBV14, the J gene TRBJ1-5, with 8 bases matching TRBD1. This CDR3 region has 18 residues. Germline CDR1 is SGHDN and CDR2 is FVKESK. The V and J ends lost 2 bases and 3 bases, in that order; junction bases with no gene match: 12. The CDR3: CASSQKIGDRIANQPQHF. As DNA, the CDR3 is TGTGCCAGCAGCCAAAAGATCGGGGACAGGATCGCCAATCAGCCCCAGCATTTT.

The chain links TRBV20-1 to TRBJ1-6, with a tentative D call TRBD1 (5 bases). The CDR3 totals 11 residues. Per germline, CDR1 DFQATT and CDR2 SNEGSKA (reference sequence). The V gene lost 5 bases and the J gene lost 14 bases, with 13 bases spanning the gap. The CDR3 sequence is CSAWDFTALHF. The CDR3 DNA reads TGCAGTGCTTGGGACTTCACGGCCCTCCACTTT.

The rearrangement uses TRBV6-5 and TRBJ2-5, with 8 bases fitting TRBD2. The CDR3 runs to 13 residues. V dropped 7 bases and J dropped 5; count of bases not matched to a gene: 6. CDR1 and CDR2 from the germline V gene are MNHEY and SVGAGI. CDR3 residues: CASTQPGGETQYF. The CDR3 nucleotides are TGTGCCAGCACCCAACCGGGAGGGGAGACCCAGTACTTC.